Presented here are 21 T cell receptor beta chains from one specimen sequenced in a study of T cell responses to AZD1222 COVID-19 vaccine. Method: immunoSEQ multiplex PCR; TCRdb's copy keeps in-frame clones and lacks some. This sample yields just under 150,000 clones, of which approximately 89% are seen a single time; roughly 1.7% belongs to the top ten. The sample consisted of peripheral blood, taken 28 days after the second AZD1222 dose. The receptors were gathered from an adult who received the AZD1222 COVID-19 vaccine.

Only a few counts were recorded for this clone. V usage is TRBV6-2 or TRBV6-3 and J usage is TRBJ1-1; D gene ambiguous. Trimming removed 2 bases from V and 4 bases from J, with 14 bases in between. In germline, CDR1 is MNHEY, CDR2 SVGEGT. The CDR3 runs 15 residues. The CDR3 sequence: CASSYLGSSVTEAFF. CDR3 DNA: TGTGCCAGCAGTTACCTAGGCAGCTCAGTCACTGAAGCTTTCTTT.

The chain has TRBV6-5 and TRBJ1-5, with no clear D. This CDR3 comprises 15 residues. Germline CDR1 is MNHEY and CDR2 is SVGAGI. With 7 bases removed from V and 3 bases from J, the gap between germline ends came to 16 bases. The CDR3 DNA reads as TGTGCCAGCACCCCCGAGGCCAGGTCCAATCAGCCCCAGCATTTT. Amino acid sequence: CASTPEARSNQPQHF.

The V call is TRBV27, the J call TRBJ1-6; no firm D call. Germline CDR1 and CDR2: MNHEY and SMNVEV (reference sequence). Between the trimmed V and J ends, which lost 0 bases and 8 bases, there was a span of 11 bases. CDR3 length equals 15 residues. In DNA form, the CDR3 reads TGTGCCAGCAGTTTATCCCCCCAGAAGCATTCACCCCTCCACTTT. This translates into CASSLSPQKHSPLHF.

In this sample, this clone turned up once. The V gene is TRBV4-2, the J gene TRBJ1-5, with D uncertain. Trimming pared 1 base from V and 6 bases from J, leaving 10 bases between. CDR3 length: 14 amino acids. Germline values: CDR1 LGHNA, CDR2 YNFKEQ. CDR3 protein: CASSQVISFQPQHF. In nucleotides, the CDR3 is TGTGCCAGCAGCCAAGTAATTTCGTTTCAGCCCCAGCATTTT.

The CDR3 reads CASSPLDILTEAFF. In DNA, the CDR3 is TGTGCCAGCAGTCCACTTGACATACTGACTGAAGCTTTCTTT. The chain employs TRBV6-2 or TRBV6-3 and TRBJ1-1; D ambiguous. The CDR3 is 14 amino acids. Trimming removed 5 bases at V and 5 bases at J, with 15 bases between. Per germline, CDR1 MNHEY and CDR2 SVGEGT.

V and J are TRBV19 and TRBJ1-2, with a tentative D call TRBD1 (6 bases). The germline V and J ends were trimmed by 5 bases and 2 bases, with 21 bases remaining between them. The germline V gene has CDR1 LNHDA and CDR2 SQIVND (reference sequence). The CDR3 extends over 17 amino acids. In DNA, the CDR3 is TGTGCCAGTAGTGGTCCGGGACAACCGACTTTAAACTATGGCTACACCTTC. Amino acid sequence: CASSGPGQPTLNYGYTF.

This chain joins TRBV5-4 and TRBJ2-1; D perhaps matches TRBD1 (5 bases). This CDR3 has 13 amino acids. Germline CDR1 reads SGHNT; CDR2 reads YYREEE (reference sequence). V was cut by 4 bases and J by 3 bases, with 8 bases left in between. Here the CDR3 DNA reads TGTGCCAGCAGCACGACAGTCTACAATGAGCAGTTCTTC. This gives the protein CASSTTVYNEQFF.

This CDR3 reads CASSQDDSPTVYGYTF. CDR3 sequence (DNA): TGCGCCAGCAGCCAAGATGACTCGCCTACGGTCTATGGCTACACCTTC. This chain connects TRBV4-1 to TRBJ1-2; D not certain. The CDR3 spans 16 residues. The germline V gene encodes CDR1 MGHRA and CDR2 YSYEKL. With 0 bases removed from V and 4 bases from J, the gap between germline ends came to 15 bases.

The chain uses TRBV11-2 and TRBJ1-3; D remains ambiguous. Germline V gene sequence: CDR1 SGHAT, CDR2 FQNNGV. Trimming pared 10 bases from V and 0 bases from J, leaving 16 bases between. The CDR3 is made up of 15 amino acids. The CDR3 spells CAIPPRDHSGNTIYF. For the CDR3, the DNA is TGTGCCATACCGCCGAGGGATCACTCTGGAAACACCATATATTTT.

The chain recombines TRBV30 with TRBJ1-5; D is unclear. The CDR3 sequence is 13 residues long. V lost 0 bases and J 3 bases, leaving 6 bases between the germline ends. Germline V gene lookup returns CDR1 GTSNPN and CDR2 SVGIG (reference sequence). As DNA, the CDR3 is TGTGCCTGGAGTGTACGGGACAATCAGCCCCAGCATTTT. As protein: CAWSVRDNQPQHF.

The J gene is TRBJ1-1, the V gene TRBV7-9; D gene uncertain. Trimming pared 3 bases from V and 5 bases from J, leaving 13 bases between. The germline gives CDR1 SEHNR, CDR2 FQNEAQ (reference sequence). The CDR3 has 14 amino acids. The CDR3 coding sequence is TGTGCCAGCAGCTTTTCCCCCCCAATAACTGAAGCTTTCTTT. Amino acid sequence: CASSFSPPITEAFF.

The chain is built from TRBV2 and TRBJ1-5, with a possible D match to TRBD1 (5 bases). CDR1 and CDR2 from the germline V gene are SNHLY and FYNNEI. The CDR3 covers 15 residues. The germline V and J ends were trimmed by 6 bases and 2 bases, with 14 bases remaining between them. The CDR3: CASRAGQLGNQPQHF. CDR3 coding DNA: TGTGCCAGCAGGGCGGGGCAGCTGGGCAATCAGCCCCAGCATTTT.

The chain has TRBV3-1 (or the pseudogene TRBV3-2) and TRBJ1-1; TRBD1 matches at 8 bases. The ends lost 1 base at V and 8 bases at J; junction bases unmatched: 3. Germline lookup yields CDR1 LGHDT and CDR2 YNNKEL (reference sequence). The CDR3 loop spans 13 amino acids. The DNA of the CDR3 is TGTGCCAGCAGCCAAGGATCAGGGGGCGAAGCTTTCTTT. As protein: CASSQGSGGEAFF.

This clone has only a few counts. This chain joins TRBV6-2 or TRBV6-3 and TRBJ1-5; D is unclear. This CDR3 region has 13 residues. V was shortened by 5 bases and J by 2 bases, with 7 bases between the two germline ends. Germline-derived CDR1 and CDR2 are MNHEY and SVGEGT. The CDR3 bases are TGTGCCAGCAGTCCCACAGGCAATCAGCCCCAGCATTTT. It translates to CASSPTGNQPQHF.

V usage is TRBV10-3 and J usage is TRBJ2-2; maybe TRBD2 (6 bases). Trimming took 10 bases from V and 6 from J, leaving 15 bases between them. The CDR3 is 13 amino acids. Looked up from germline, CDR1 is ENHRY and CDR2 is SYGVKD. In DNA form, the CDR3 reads TGTGCCACCAGGGAGGATGGGGCCGGGGAGCTGTTTTTT. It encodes CATREDGAGELFF.

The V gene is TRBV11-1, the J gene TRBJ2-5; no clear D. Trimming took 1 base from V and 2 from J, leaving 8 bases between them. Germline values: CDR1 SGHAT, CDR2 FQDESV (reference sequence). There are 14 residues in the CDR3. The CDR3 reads CASSLEAIQETQYF. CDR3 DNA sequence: TGTGCCAGCAGCTTAGAGGCAATACAAGAGACCCAGTACTTC.

This CDR3 reads CASSNLEGLEAFF. CDR3 DNA: TGTGCCAGCAGTAACCTAGAGGGACTTGAAGCTTTCTTT. The chain carries TRBV6-5 and TRBJ1-1; tentatively, D is TRBD1 (5 bases). V lost 5 bases and J 7 bases, leaving 14 bases between the germline ends. Germline V lookup: CDR1 MNHEY, CDR2 SVGAGI. This CDR3 contains 13 residues.

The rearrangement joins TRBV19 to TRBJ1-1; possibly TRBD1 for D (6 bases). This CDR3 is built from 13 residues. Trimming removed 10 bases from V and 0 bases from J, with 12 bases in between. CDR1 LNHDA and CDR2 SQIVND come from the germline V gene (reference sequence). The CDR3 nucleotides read TGTGCCACTACAGGGCTCATGAACACTGAAGCTTTCTTT. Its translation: CATTGLMNTEAFF.

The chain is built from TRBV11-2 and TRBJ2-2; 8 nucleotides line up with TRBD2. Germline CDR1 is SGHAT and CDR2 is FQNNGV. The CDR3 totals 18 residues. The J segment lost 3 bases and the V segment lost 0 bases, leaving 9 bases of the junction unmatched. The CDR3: CASSLDIGTSADTGELFF. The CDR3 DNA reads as TGTGCCAGCAGCTTAGATATAGGGACTAGTGCGGACACCGGGGAGCTGTTTTTT.

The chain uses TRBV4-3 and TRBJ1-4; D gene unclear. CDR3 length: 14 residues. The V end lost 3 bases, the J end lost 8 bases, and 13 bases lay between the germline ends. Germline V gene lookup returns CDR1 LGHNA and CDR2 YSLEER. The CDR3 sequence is CASSQAFGREKLFF. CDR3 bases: TGCGCCAGCAGCCAGGCGTTTGGTCGGGAAAAACTGTTTTTT.

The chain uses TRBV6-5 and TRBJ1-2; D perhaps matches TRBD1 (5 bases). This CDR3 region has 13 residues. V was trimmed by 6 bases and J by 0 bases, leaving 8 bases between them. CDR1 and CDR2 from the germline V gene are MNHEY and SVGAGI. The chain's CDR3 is CASSWDANYGYTF. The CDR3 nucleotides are TGTGCCAGCAGCTGGGACGCTAACTATGGCTACACCTTC.